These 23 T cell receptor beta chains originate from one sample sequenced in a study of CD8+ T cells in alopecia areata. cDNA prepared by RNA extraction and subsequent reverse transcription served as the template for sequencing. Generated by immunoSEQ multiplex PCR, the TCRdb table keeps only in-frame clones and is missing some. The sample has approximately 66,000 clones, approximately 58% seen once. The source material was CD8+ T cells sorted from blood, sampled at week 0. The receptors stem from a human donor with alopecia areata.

CDR3: CASLDEQAYEQYF. The CDR3 DNA is TGTGCCAGTTTGGACGAACAAGCCTACGAGCAGTACTTC. The chain links TRBV25-1 to TRBJ2-7; D is undetermined. The CDR3 has 13 residues. Germline V gives CDR1 MGHDK, CDR2 SYGVNS. The germline V and J ends were trimmed by 9 bases and 2 bases, with 14 bases remaining between them.

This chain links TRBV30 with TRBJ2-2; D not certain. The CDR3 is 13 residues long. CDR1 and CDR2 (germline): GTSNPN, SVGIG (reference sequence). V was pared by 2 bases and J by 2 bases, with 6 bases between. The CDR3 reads CAWSSINTGELFF. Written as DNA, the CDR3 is TGTGCCTGGAGTTCCATAAACACCGGGGAGCTGTTTTTT.

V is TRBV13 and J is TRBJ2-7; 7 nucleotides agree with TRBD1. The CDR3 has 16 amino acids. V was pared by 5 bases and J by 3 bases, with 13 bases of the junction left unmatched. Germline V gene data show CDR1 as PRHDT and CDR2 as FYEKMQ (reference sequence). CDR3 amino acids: CASSPQGQETFYEQYF. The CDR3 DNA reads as TGTGCCAGCAGCCCCCAAGGACAGGAAACCTTCTACGAGCAGTACTTC.

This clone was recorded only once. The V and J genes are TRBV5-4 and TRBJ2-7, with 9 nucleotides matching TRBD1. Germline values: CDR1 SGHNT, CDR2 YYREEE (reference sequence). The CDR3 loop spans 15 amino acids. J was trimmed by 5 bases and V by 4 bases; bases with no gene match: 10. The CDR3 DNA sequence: TGTGCCAGCAGCCTATACTCCGGGACAGGGAACGAGCAGTACTTC. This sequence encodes CASSLYSGTGNEQYF.

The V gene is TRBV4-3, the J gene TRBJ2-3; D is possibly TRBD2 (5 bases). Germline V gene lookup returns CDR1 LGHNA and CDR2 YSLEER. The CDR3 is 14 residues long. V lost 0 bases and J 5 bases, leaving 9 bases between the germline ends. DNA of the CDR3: TGCGCCAGCAGCCAAGATGGGAGTGGAGATACGCAGTATTTT. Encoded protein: CASSQDGSGDTQYF.

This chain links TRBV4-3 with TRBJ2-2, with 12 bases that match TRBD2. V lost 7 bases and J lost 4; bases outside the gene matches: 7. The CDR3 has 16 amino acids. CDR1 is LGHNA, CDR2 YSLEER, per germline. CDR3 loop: CASNLLAGGGTGELFF. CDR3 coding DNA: TGCGCCAGCAACCTTCTAGCGGGAGGGGGCACCGGGGAGCTGTTTTTT.

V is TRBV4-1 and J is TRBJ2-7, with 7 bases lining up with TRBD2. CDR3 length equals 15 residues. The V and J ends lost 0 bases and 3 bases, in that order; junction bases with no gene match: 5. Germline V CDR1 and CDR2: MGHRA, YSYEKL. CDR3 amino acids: CASSQDRAGNYEQYF. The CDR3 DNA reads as TGCGCCAGCAGCCAAGATAGAGCGGGGAACTACGAGCAGTACTTC.

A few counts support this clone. CDR3 amino acids: CASSQPQFTGTETQYF. The CDR3 DNA sequence: TGCGCCAGCAGCCAGCCCCAGTTCACGGGAACAGAGACCCAGTACTTC. The rearrangement joins TRBV4-1 to TRBJ2-5; a weak D match, TRBD2 (5 bases). Per germline, CDR1 MGHRA and CDR2 YSYEKL. The V gene lost 3 bases and the J gene lost 4 bases, with 18 bases spanning the gap. The CDR3 sequence is 16 residues long.

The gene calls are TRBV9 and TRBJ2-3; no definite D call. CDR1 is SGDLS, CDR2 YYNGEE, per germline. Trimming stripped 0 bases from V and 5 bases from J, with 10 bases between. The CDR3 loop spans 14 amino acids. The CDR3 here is CASSVDWNVDTQYF. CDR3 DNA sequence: TGTGCCAGCAGCGTAGATTGGAATGTAGATACGCAGTATTTT.

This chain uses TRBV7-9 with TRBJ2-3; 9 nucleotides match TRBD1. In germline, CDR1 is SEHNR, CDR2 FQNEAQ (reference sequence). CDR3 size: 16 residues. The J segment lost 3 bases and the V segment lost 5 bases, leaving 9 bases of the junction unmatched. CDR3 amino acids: CASSPSPGQGTDTQYF. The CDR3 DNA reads TGTGCCAGCAGCCCGAGCCCGGGACAGGGTACAGATACGCAGTATTTT.

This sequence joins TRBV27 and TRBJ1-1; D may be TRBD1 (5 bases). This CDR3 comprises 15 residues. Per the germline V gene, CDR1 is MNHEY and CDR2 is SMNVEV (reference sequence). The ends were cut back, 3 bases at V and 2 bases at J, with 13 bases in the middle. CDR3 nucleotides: TGTGCCAGCAGTTTGGTAAGGGGTCCCAACACTGAAGCTTTCTTT. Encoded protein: CASSLVRGPNTEAFF.

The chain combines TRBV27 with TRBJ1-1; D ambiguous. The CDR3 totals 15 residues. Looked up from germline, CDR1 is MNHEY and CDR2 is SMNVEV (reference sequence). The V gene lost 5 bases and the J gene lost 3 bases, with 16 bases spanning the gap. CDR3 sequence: CASSPSPGSYTEAFF. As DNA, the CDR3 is TGTGCCAGCAGTCCCTCCCCAGGTTCTTACACTGAAGCTTTCTTT.

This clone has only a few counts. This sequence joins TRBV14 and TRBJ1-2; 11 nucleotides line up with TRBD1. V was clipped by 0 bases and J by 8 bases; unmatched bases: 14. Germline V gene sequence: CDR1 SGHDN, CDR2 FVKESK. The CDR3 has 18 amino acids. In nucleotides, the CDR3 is TGTGCCAGCAGCCAAGATGCCTATACCGGGACAGGGGGAGTAGGCTACACCTTC. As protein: CASSQDAYTGTGGVGYTF. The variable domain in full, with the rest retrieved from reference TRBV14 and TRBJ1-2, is EAGVTQFPSHSVIEKGQTVTLRCDPISGHDNLYWYRRVMGKEIKFLLHFVKESKQDESGMPNNRFLAERTGGTYSTLKVQPAELEDSGVYFCASSQDAYTGTGGVGYTFGSGTRLTVV.

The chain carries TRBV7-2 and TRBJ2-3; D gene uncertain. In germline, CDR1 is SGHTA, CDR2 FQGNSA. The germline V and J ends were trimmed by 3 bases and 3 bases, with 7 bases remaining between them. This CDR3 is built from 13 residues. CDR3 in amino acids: CASSLRPTDTQYF. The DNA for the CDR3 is TGTGCCAGCAGCTTGAGGCCTACAGATACGCAGTATTTT. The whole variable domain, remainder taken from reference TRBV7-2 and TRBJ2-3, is GAGVSQSPSNKVTEKGKDVELRCDPISGHTALYWYRQSLGQGLEFLIYFQGNSAPDKSGLPSDRFSAERTGGSVSTLTIQRTQQEDSAVYLCASSLRPTDTQYFGPGTRLTVL.

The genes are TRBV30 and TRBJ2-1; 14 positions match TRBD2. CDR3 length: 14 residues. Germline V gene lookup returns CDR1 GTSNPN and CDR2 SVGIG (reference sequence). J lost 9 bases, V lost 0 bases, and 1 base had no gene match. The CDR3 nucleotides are TGTGCCTGGAGTGTAGGACTAGCGGGAGGTGAGCAGTTCTTC. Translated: CAWSVGLAGGEQFF.

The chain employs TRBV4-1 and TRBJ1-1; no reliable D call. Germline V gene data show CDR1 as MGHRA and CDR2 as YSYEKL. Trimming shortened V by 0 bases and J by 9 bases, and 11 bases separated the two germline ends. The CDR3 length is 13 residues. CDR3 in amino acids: CASSQDYGAKAFF. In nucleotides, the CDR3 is TGCGCCAGCAGCCAAGATTACGGCGCAAAAGCTTTCTTT.

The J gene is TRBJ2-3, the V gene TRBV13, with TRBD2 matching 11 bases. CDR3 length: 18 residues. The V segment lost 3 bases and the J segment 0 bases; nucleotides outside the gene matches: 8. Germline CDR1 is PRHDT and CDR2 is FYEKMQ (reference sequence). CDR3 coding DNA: TGTGCCAGCAGCTTTAGCGGGAGGGCCCAGCTGAGCACAGATACGCAGTATTTT. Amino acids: CASSFSGRAQLSTDTQYF.

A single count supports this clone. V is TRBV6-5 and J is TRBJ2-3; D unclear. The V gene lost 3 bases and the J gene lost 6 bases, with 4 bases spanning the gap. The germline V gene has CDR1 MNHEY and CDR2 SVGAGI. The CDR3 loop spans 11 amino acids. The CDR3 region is CASSYVDTQYF. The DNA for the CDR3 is TGTGCCAGCAGTTATGTGGATACGCAGTATTTT.

CDR3 loop: CSVAGQINEQFF. DNA for the CDR3: TGCAGCGTTGCCGGGCAGATCAATGAGCAGTTCTTC. The rearrangement uses TRBV29-1 and TRBJ2-1; D gene unclear. CDR3 length: 12 amino acids. CDR1 and CDR2 (germline): SQVTM, ANQGSEA. The V end was cut by 4 bases, the J end by 6 bases, with 10 bases between.

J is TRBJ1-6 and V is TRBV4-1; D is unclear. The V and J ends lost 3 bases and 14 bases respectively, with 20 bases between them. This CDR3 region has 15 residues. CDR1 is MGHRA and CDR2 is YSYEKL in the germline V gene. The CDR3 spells CASSQQNGRVVALHF. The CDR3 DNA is TGCGCCAGCAGCCAGCAAAACGGACGGGTCGTGGCCCTCCACTTT.

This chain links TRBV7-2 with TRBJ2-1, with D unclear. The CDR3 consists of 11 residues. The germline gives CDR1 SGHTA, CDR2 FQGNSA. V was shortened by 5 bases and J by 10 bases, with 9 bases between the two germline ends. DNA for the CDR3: TGTGCCAGCAGCCCCACGGCCGAGCAGTTCTTC. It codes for CASSPTAEQFF.

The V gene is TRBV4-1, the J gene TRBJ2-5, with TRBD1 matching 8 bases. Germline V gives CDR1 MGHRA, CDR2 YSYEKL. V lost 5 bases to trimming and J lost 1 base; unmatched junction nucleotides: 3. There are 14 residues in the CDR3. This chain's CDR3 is CASSDRGGQETQYF. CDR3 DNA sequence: TGCGCCAGCAGCGACAGGGGAGGCCAAGAGACCCAGTACTTC.

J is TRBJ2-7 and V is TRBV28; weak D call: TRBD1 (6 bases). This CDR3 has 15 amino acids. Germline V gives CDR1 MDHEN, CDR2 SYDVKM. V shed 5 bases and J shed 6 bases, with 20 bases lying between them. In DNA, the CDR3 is TGTGCCAGCAGTCTGCCTAGACAGGATCATCCCGAGCAGTACTTC. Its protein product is CASSLPRQDHPEQYF. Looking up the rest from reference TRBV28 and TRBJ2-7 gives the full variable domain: DVKVTQSSRYLVKRTGEKVFLECVQDMDHENMFWYRQDPGLGLRLIYFSYDVKMKEKGDIPEGYSVSREKKERFSLILESASTNQTSMYLCASSLPRQDHPEQYFGPGTRLTVT.